The 24 T cell receptor beta chains below come from one sample, sequenced in a study of blood T cell repertoires in COVID-19 (TCRdb year 2020). The library was built by means of the immunoSEQ multiplex PCR assay. TCRdb stores this immuneACCESS table with in-frame sequences only. Part of the clones is absent; in the studies checked, under half of the shortfall reflects unresolved V genes, and no reason is known for the rest. For this sample the table gives more than 70,000 clones, of which 90% were detected only once. 0.65% to 0.9% of the sample is taken by the ten largest. The specimen was peripheral blood. The origin of the receptors is a woman of 80 years or more with acute or convalescent COVID-19.

The chain is built from TRBV4-2 and TRBJ1-3, with unresolved D. Trimming removed 0 bases at V and 0 bases at J, with 12 bases between. Germline V gene data show CDR1 as LGHNA and CDR2 as YNFKEQ. The CDR3 contains 17 residues. The CDR3 is CASSQEEAFVSGNTIYF. CDR3 nucleotide sequence: TGTGCCAGCAGCCAAGAAGAGGCGTTCGTCTCTGGAAACACCATATATTTT.

The chain couples TRBV7-9 to TRBJ2-5; 8 bases agree with TRBD2. The germline gives CDR1 SEHNR, CDR2 FQNEAQ (reference sequence). With V trimmed by 4 bases and J by 4 bases, 8 bases remained unmatched. This CDR3 comprises 15 residues. CDR3 in DNA: TGTGCCAGCAGCTCCCGGGGGAGCGGGGGAGAGACCCAGTACTTC. This encodes CASSSRGSGGETQYF.

The chain links TRBV4-1 to TRBJ1-2, with TRBD1 matching over 9 bases. Germline CDR1 and CDR2: MGHRA and YSYEKL. The CDR3 loop spans 15 amino acids. V shed 1 base and J 3 bases; nucleotides not matched to a gene: 3. The CDR3 is CASSQGDRDDYGYTF. In DNA, the CDR3 is TGCGCCAGCAGCCAAGGGGACAGGGATGACTATGGCTACACCTTC.

The chain joins TRBV27 to TRBJ2-2; 12 bases are a match to TRBD2. The CDR3 is 16 amino acids. The germline V gene has CDR1 MNHEY and CDR2 SMNVEV (reference sequence). Germline trimming cut 5 bases from V and 8 bases from J; bases unmatched to any gene: 9. The CDR3 nucleotides are TGTGCCAGCAGTCCATGGACTAGCGGGATATCTGGGGAGCTGTTTTTT. Protein: CASSPWTSGISGELFF.

The chain joins TRBV3-1 (or the pseudogene TRBV3-2) to TRBJ2-3, with 11 bases aligning to TRBD2. The CDR3 covers 14 residues. Losses at the gene ends were 5 bases for V and 5 bases for J; bases not matched to a gene: 3. Germline V gene data show CDR1 as LGHDT and CDR2 as YNNKEL (reference sequence). This CDR3 is CASSYSGRGDTQYF. The CDR3 DNA follows: TGTGCCAGCAGCTATAGCGGGAGGGGAGATACGCAGTATTTT.

The J gene is TRBJ1-1, the V gene TRBV18; D not certain. Germline CDR1 and CDR2: KGHSH and LQKENI. Trimming removed 2 bases at V and 0 bases at J, with 13 bases between. This CDR3 contains 16 residues. CDR3 residues: CASSPYTGALNTEAFF. The DNA of the CDR3 is TGTGCCAGCTCACCATATACCGGAGCCCTGAACACTGAAGCTTTCTTT.

V usage is TRBV7-9 and J usage is TRBJ2-5; D possibly corresponds to TRBD2 (6 bases). V dropped 0 bases and J dropped 3 bases, with 11 bases sitting between them. The length of the CDR3 is 15 residues. From germline, CDR1 is SEHNR and CDR2 FQNEAQ (reference sequence). This CDR3 is CASSLAFGGEETQYF. CDR3 nucleotide sequence: TGTGCCAGCAGCTTAGCGTTCGGAGGGGAAGAGACCCAGTACTTC.

This chain uses TRBV5-4 with TRBJ1-2; D gene uncertain. CDR1 is SGHNT, CDR2 YYREEE, per germline (reference sequence). Trimming removed 6 bases from V and 1 base from J, with 13 bases in between. This CDR3 spans 14 amino acids. CDR3 protein: CASTSNRGNYGYTF. The CDR3, as DNA: TGTGCCAGCACAAGCAACCGTGGTAACTATGGCTACACCTTC.

The CDR3 coding sequence is TGTGCCAGCAGGAGGGGACAGGGGCAAAATCAGCCCCAGCATTTT. It is translated as CASRRGQGQNQPQHF. The genes are TRBV2 and TRBJ1-5, with 10 bases that match TRBD1. V gave up 6 bases and J gave up 4 bases; unmatched junction bases: 6. The CDR3 has 15 amino acids. Germline V lookup: CDR1 SNHLY, CDR2 FYNNEI. Drawing the rest from reference TRBV2 and TRBJ1-5, the complete variable domain is EPEVTQTPSHQVTQMGQEVILRCVPISNHLYFYWYRQILGQKVEFLVSFYNNEISEKSEIFDDQFSVERPDGSNFTLKIRSTKLEDSAMYFCASRRGQGQNQPQHFGDGTRLSIL.

The DNA for the CDR3 is TGTGCCAGCAGCGCGGACCCAGGGTCGGGCTATGGCTACACCTTC. This translates into CASSADPGSGYGYTF. The chain recombines TRBV9 with TRBJ1-2, with D possibly TRBD1 on 5 matching bases. This CDR3 is built from 15 residues. The germline V and J ends were trimmed by 3 bases and 4 bases, with 16 bases remaining between them. The germline CDR1 and CDR2 sequences are SGDLS and YYNGEE.

V gene TRBV13 combines with J gene TRBJ2-3; TRBD2 matches 8 bases. Germline CDR1 and CDR2: PRHDT and FYEKMQ (reference sequence). The CDR3 sequence is 16 residues long. J lost 5 bases, V lost 3 bases, and 10 bases had no gene match. The CDR3 nucleotides are TGTGCCAGCAGCTTCGGGGGACTAGGGGGGATAGATACGCAGTATTTT. Amino acid sequence: CASSFGGLGGIDTQYF.

The rearrangement joins TRBV10-3 to TRBJ1-1, with TRBD1 matching 9 bases. V lost 10 bases and J lost 0; bases outside the gene matches: 9. This CDR3 spans 15 amino acids. Germline CDR1 is ENHRY and CDR2 is SYGVKD. The DNA for the CDR3 is TGTGCCACCGACACCGGGACAGGGATGAACACTGAAGCTTTCTTT. This gives the protein CATDTGTGMNTEAFF.

The rearrangement links TRBV23-1 to TRBJ2-7; 9 bases are shared with TRBD1. TRBV23-1 is classed as an ORF, of uncertain function. V trimming: 2 bases; J trimming: 12 bases; junction bases outside the gene matches: 14. The CDR3 is 15 amino acids. The CDR3 sequence: CASSQHPRDRVSPYF. In nucleotides, the CDR3 is TGCGCCAGCAGTCAACACCCCAGGGACAGGGTTTCCCCGTACTTC.

CDR3 in DNA: TGTGCCAGCAGCCCCGACAGGGTTCCGGGTCAGCCCCAGCATTTT. Its translation: CASSPDRVPGQPQHF. V gene TRBV6-5 combines with J gene TRBJ1-5, with 7 nucleotides matching TRBD1. The CDR3 is 15 residues long. V shed 6 bases and J 6 bases; nucleotides not matched to a gene: 11. Germline V gene sequence: CDR1 MNHEY, CDR2 SVGAGI.

V and J are TRBV2 and TRBJ2-7; D possibly corresponds to TRBD2 (6 bases). The CDR3 totals 13 residues. Trimming left V 4 bases short and J 5 bases short, with 12 bases between. Looked up from germline, CDR1 is SNHLY and CDR2 is FYNNEI. DNA of the CDR3: TGTGCCAGCAGTGCGGGACTTGGAAACGAGCAGTACTTC. This translates into CASSAGLGNEQYF.

CDR3 bases: TGTGCCAGCACGATCCGGGATACGCAGTATTTT. It codes for CASTIRDTQYF. The rearrangement joins TRBV12-3 or TRBV12-4 to TRBJ2-3; D is unresolved. With 7 bases removed from V and 6 bases from J, the gap between germline ends came to 8 bases. CDR3 size: 11 residues.

The J gene is TRBJ1-3, the V gene TRBV3-1 (or the pseudogene TRBV3-2), with D possibly TRBD1 on 6 matching bases. The germline V gene encodes CDR1 LGHDT and CDR2 YNNKEL (reference sequence). This CDR3 region has 17 residues. V shed 1 base and J shed 2 bases, with 15 bases lying between them. The CDR3 sequence is CASSQGPGNRAGNTIYF. CDR3 sequence (DNA): TGTGCCAGCAGCCAAGGACCCGGCAACAGGGCTGGAAACACCATATATTTT.

This chain connects TRBV4-1 to TRBJ2-3, with TRBD1 matching 8 bases. In germline, CDR1 is MGHRA, CDR2 YSYEKL. This CDR3 contains 17 residues. The trim removed 3 bases at V and 1 base at J, leaving 9 bases unmatched. CDR3 in DNA: TGCGCCAGCAGCCAGAACGACAGGGGCGGGGGCACAGATACGCAGTATTTT. This encodes CASSQNDRGGGTDTQYF.

This clone was counted once. For the CDR3, the DNA is TGTGCCAGCAGTCGACAGGGCGGCTCCTATAATTCACCCCTCCACTTT. Translated: CASSRQGGSYNSPLHF. This chain links TRBV27 with TRBJ1-6; 7 bases are shared with TRBD1. CDR3 length: 16 residues. V shed 5 bases and J 0 bases; nucleotides not matched to a gene: 4. Germline V gives CDR1 MNHEY, CDR2 SMNVEV (reference sequence).

The chain employs TRBV9 and TRBJ1-6; the D gene is possibly TRBD1 (5 bases). Germline CDR1 is SGDLS and CDR2 is YYNGEE. The CDR3 has 15 residues. V was pared by 0 bases and J by 3 bases, with 7 bases between. CDR3 region: CASSVDQGYNSPLHF. The CDR3 nucleotides are TGTGCCAGCAGCGTAGACCAGGGCTATAATTCACCCCTCCACTTT.

Written as DNA, the CDR3 is TGTGCCAGCGAGACAGGGTATGGAACTAATGAAAAACTGTTTTTT. It translates to CASETGYGTNEKLFF. This chain connects TRBV6-6 to TRBJ1-4, with 7 bases identical to TRBD1. Trimming cost V 8 bases and J 1 base; bases outside gene matches: 7. CDR3 length: 15 residues. The germline gives CDR1 MNHNY, CDR2 SVGAGI (reference sequence).

The chain combines TRBV28 with TRBJ1-4; D remains unclear. CDR3 size: 14 residues. With 3 bases removed from V and 0 bases from J, the gap between germline ends came to 5 bases. The germline V gene encodes CDR1 MDHEN and CDR2 SYDVKM. CDR3 nucleotide sequence: TGTGCCAGCAGTTTCGGTTCAACTAATGAAAAACTGTTTTTT. Amino acids: CASSFGSTNEKLFF.

The chain is built from TRBV28 and TRBJ2-1, with 8 bases that match TRBD1. Germline CDR1 reads MDHEN; CDR2 reads SYDVKM. V shed 5 bases, J shed 3 bases, and the junction held 6 bases outside the gene matches. CDR3 size: 15 residues. CDR3 in DNA: TGTGCCAGCAGTGCGCCCAGGGGGCTCTACAATGAGCAGTTCTTC. Its protein product is CASSAPRGLYNEQFF.

This CDR3 reads CASSLGGRGSYNEQFF. CDR3 nucleotide sequence: TGCGCCAGCAGCTTGGGGGGCAGGGGTTCCTACAATGAGCAGTTCTTC. The chain is built from TRBV5-1 and TRBJ2-1; maybe TRBD1 (6 bases). V was clipped by 0 bases and J by 1 base, with 11 bases between them. CDR3 length equals 16 residues. Per the germline V gene, CDR1 is SGHRS and CDR2 is YFSETQ.